This T cell receptor (beta chain) was captured by sequencing in a study of HIV-infected patients and healthy controls. Study-wide context: By the second bleed, viral load was undetectable in most of the 16 patients. Overall study results and limits: HLA types of the donors remained undetermined.

cDNA was made from about 480 ng RNA using alpha and beta constant primers. Separate chain-specific third strand synthesis with multiplexing indices produced the alpha and beta libraries. TCRdb reprocessed the 5' RACE reads via MiXCR and lists one record per CDR3 protein. The data hold 6,400 or so distinct CDR3 sequences, with about 9.7% observed a single time. This clonotype is judged large. Its antigen remains unknown. The CDR3 contains 15 residues. V lost 5 bases and J lost 0; bases outside the gene matches: 7. CDR1 and CDR2 (germline): DFQATT, SNEGSKA (reference sequence). Antiretroviral therapy had run roughly three months, about 14 weeks, before follow-up blood collection. Whole blood was used without fractionation, so all unsorted peripheral T cells were included.

The TCR comes from an adult with HIV infection. Sequenced material: blood, taken during antiretroviral therapy. V gene TRBV20-1 combines with J gene TRBJ2-5; TRBD1 matches at 9 bases. CDR3 sequence: CSAGEQGAYQETQYF. In DNA, the CDR3 is TGCAGTGCTGGGGAACAGGGGGCTTACCAAGAGACCCAGTACTTC.